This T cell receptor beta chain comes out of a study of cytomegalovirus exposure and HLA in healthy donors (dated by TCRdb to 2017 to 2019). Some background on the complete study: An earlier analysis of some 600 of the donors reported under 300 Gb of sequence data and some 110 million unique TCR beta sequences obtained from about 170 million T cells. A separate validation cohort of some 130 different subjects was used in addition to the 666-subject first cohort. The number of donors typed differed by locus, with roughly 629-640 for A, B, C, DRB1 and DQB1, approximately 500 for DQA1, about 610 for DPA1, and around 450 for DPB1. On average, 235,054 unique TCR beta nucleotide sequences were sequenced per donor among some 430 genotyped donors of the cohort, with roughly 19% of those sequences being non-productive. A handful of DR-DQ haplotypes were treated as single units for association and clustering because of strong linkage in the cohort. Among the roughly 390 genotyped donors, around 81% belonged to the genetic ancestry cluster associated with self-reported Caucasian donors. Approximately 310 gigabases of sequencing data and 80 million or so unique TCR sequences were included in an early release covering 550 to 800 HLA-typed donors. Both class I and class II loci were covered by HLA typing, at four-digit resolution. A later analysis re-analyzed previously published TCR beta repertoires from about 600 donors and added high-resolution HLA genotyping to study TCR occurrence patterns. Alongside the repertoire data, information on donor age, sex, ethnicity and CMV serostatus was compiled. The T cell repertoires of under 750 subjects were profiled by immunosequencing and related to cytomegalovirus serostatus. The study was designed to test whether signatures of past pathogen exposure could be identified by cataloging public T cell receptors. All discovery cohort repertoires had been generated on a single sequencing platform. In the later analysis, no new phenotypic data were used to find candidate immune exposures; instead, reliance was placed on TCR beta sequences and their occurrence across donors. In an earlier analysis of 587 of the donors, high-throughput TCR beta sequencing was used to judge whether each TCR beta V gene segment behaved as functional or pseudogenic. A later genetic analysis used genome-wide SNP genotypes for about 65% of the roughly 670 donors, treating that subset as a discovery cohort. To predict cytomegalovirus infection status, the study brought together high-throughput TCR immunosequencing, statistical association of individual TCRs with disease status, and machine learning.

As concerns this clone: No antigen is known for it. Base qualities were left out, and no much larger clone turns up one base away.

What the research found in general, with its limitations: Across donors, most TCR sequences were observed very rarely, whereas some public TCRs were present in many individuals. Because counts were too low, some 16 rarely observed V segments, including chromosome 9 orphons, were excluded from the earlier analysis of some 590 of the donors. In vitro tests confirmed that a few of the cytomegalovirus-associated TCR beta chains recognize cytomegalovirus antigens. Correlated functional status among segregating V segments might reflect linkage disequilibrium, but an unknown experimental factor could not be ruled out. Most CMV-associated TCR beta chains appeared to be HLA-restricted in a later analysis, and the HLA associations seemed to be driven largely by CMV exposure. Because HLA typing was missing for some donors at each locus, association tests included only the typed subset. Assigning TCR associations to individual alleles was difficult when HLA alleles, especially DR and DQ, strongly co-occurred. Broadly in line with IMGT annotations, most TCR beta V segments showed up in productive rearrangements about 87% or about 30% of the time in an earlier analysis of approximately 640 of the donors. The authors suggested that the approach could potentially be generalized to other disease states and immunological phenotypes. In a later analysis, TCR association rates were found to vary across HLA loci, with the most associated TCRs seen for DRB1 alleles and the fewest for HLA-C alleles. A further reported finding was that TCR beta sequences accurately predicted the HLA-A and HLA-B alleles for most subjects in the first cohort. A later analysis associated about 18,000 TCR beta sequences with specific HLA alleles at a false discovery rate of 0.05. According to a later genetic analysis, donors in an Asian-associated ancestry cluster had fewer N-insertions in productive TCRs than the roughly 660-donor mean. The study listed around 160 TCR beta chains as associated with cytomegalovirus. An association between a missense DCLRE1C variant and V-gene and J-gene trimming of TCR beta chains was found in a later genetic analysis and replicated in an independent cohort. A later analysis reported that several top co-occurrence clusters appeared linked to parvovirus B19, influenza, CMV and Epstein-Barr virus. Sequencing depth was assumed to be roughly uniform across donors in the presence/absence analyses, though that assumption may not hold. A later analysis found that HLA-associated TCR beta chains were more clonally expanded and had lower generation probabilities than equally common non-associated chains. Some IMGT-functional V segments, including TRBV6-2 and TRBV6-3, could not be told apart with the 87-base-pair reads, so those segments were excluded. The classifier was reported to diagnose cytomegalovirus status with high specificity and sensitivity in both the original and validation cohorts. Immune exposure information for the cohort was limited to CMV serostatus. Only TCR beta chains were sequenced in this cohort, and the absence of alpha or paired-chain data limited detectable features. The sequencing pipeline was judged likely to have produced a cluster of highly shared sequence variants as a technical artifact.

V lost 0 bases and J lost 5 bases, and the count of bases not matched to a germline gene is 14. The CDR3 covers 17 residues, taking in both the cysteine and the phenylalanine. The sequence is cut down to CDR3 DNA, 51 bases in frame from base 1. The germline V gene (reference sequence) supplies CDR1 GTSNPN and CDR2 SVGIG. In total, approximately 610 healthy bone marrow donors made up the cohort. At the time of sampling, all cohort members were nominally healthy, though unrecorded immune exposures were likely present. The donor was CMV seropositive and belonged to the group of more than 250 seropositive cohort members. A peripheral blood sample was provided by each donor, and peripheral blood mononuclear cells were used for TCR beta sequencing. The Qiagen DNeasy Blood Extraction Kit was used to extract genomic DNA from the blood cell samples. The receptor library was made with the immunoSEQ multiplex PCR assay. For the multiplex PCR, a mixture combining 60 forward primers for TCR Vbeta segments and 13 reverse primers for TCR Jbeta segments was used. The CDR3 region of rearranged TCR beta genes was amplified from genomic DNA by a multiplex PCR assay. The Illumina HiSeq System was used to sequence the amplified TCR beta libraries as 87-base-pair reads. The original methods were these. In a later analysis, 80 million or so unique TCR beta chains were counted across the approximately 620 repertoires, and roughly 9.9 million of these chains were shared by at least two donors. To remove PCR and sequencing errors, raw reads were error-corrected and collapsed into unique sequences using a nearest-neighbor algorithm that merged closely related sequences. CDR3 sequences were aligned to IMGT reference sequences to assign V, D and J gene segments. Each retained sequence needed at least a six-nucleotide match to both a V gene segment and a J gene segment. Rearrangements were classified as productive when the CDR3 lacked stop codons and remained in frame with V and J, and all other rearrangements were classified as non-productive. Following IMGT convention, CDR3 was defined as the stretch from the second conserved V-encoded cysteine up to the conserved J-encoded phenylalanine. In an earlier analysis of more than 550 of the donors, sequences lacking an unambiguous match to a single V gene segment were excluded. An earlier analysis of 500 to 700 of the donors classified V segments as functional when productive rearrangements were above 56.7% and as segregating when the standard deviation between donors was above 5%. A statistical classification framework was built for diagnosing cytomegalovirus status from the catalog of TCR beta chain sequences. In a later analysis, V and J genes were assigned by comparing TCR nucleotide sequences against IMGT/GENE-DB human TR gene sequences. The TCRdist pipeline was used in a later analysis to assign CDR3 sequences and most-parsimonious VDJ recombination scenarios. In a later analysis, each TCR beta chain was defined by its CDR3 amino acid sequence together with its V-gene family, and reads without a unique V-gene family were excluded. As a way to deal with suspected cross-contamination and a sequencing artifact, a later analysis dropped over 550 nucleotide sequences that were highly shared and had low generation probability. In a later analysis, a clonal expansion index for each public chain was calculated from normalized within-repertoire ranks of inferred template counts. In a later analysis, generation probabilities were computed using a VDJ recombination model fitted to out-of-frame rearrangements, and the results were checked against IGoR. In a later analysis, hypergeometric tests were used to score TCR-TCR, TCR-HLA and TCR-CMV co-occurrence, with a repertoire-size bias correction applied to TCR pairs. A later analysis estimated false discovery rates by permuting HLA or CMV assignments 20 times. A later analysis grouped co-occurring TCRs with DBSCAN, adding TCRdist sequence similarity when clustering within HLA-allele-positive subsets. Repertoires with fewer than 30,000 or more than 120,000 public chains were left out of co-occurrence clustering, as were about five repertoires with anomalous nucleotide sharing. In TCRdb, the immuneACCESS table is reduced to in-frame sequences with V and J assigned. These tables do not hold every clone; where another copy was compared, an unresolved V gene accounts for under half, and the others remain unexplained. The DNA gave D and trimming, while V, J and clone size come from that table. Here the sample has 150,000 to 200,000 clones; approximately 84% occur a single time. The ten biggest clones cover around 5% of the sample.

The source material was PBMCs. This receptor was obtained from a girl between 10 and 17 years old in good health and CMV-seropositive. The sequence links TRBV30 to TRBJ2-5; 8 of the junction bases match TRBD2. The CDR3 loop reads CAWSVRWSGGPRETQYF. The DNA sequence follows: TGTGCCTGGAGTGTAAGGTGGTCGGGGGGGCCCAGGGAGACCCAGTACTTC.